Below, 26 T cell receptor beta chains from the same sample are listed, as sequenced in a study of blood T cell repertoires in COVID-19 (dated by TCRdb to the early 2020s). Receptors were amplified or captured by the immunoSEQ multiplex PCR assay. TCRdb took this table from immuneACCESS and kept in-frame rearrangements with V and J called. Such tables lack part of the clones; where checked against another copy, unresolved V genes explain under half of the gap, and the rest is unexplained. The sample yields some 180,000 clones; approximately 92% were counted once. Nearly 0.55% of the sample is taken by the ten largest. The specimen sequenced was peripheral blood. These receptor sequences come from a man over 45 with acute or convalescent COVID-19.

The gene calls are TRBV6-6 and TRBJ1-5; 7 positions agree with TRBD1. This CDR3 contains 15 residues. The junction had 2 bases not matched to a gene; V was cut back by 2 bases and J by 1 base. CDR1 is MNHNY, CDR2 SVGAGI, per germline (reference sequence). The CDR3 here is CASSYQGVSNQPQHF. The CDR3 DNA is TGTGCCAGCAGTTACCAGGGGGTGAGCAATCAGCCCCAGCATTTT.

The rearrangement joins TRBV5-1 to TRBJ2-5, with 10 bases identical to TRBD2. This CDR3 spans 15 amino acids. Germline lookup yields CDR1 SGHRS and CDR2 YFSETQ. The J segment lost 5 bases and the V segment lost 1 base, leaving 5 bases of the junction unmatched. The CDR3 loop is CASSLTSGMGETQYF. As DNA, the CDR3 is TGCGCCAGCAGCTTGACTAGCGGGATGGGTGAGACCCAGTACTTC.

This rearrangement joins TRBV9 to TRBJ2-3; 7 nucleotides line up with TRBD2. CDR3 length equals 16 residues. Trimming took 0 bases from V and 4 from J; bases not matched to a gene: 8. Germline CDR1 SGDLS, CDR2 YYNGEE. This CDR3 is CASSVGLAGGADTQYF. CDR3 nucleotides: TGTGCCAGCAGCGTAGGTCTAGCTGGGGGGGCAGATACGCAGTATTTT.

This clone was seen a single time. V and J are TRBV6-5 and TRBJ2-1; 7 bases are a match to TRBD2. Germline CDR1 MNHEY, CDR2 SVGAGI. The CDR3 spans 15 residues. With 0 bases clipped from V and 9 bases from J, the junction kept 8 bases outside the gene matches. DNA for the CDR3: TGTGCCAGCAGTTACTCCTGGGGGGGACGGTTTGAGCAGTTCTTC. It specifies CASSYSWGGRFEQFF.

This chain uses TRBV21-1 with TRBJ2-1; the table's D call TRBD2 went unverified against the DNA. TRBV21-1 is a known pseudogene. The CDR3 spans 14 residues. The CDR3 protein is CASSAVAGDCEQFF. The CDR3 DNA reads TGTGCCAGCAGCGCAGTAGCGGGGGACTGTGAGCAGTTCTTC.

The rearrangement uses TRBV7-2 and TRBJ1-5; 8 bases are a match to TRBD1. Germline-derived CDR1 and CDR2 are SGHTA and FQGNSA. The CDR3 length is 14 residues. J was trimmed by 5 bases and V by 3 bases; bases with no gene match: 3. The CDR3 DNA follows: TGTGCCAGCAGCTTTCTCAGGGGGCATCAGCCCCAGCATTTT. As protein: CASSFLRGHQPQHF.

The CDR3 DNA follows: TGTGCCAGCAGCGTAGGTGCCGGGAGAGTCACAGATACGCAGTATTTT. It encodes CASSVGAGRVTDTQYF. The chain combines TRBV9 with TRBJ2-3; D may be TRBD2 (6 bases). This CDR3 contains 16 residues. V lost 0 bases, J lost 2 bases, and 13 bases lay in between. Per the germline V gene, CDR1 is SGDLS and CDR2 is YYNGEE.

The gene calls are TRBV10-3 and TRBJ1-4; D gene unclear. Per the germline V gene, CDR1 is ENHRY and CDR2 is SYGVKD. The CDR3 has 13 amino acids. The V gene lost 6 bases and the J gene lost 3 bases, with 8 bases spanning the gap. DNA for the CDR3: TGTGCCATCAGGGAGGAGGCTAATGAAAAACTGTTTTTT. Residues: CAIREEANEKLFF.

The V call is TRBV19, the J call TRBJ1-1; tentatively, D is TRBD1 (6 bases). The V gene lost 3 bases and the J gene lost 2 bases, with 13 bases spanning the gap. The CDR3 contains 15 residues. Germline CDR1 LNHDA, CDR2 SQIVND (reference sequence). The chain's CDR3 is CASSMGDRPNTEAFF. CDR3 sequence (DNA): TGTGCCAGTAGTATGGGTGACAGGCCCAACACTGAAGCTTTCTTT.

The chain uses TRBV18 and TRBJ1-2, with 8 positions matching TRBD1. Germline CDR1 reads KGHSH; CDR2 reads LQKENI. The CDR3 length is 14 residues. Germline trimming cut 3 bases from V and 4 bases from J; bases unmatched to any gene: 4. The CDR3 DNA sequence: TGTGCCAGCTCACCTGGGACAGGAGGCTATGGCTACACCTTC. Protein product: CASSPGTGGYGYTF.

The chain recombines TRBV9 with TRBJ1-1; TRBD1 agrees at 8 bases. Unmatched junction bases numbered 8, after V lost 0 bases and J lost 4 bases. CDR3 length: 16 residues. CDR1 is SGDLS, CDR2 YYNGEE, per germline. CDR3 DNA sequence: TGTGCCAGCAGCGTAGATCAGGGGGCCCTTTCCACTGAAGCTTTCTTT. Amino acids: CASSVDQGALSTEAFF.

The chain couples TRBV9 to TRBJ1-2; no definite D call. V lost 0 bases and J lost 1, with 7 bases in between. Germline CDR1 reads SGDLS; CDR2 reads YYNGEE. This CDR3 contains 14 residues. In DNA, the CDR3 is TGTGCCAGCAGCGTAGATGCGGTTAACTATGGCTACACCTTC. Its protein product is CASSVDAVNYGYTF.

The rearrangement links TRBV10-3 to TRBJ2-3; possibly TRBD1 for D (6 bases). Trimming took 4 bases from V and 0 from J, leaving 11 bases between them. This CDR3 is 15 amino acids long. Germline CDR1 and CDR2: ENHRY and SYGVKD. CDR3 region: CAISGRQGSTDTQYF. CDR3 DNA sequence: TGTGCCATCAGTGGTCGCCAGGGGAGCACAGATACGCAGTATTTT.

The CDR3 nucleotides read TGTGCCAGCAGGACCCTCGAGGGGGCGGGAGAGCAGTACTTC. It yields the protein CASRTLEGAGEQYF. The chain links TRBV6-5 to TRBJ2-7; a weak D match, TRBD1 (7 bases). The germline V gene encodes CDR1 MNHEY and CDR2 SVGAGI. CDR3 length: 14 residues. V lost 6 bases and J 7 bases, leaving 19 bases between the germline ends.

CDR3 loop: CASSPTTILSGRFQETQYF. The CDR3 DNA sequence: TGTGCCAGCAGCCCAACCACCATACTCAGCGGGAGATTCCAAGAGACCCAGTACTTC. The chain uses TRBV7-2 and TRBJ2-5; 8 nucleotides line up with TRBD2. Germline CDR1 is SGHTA and CDR2 is FQGNSA. V trimming: 5 bases; J trimming: 1 base; junction bases outside the gene matches: 18. There are 19 residues in the CDR3.

The genes are TRBV19 and TRBJ2-1; D is possibly TRBD1 (6 bases). V was pared by 8 bases and J by 7 bases, with 9 bases between. The germline V gene encodes CDR1 LNHDA and CDR2 SQIVND (reference sequence). There are 11 residues in the CDR3. The CDR3 region is CASGTLNEQFF. The DNA for the CDR3 is TGTGCCAGTGGGACATTGAATGAGCAGTTCTTC. Using reference TRBV19 and TRBJ2-1 for the parts outside the CDR3, the full variable domain is DGGITQSPKYLFRKEGQNVTLSCEQNLNHDAMYWYRQDPGQGLRLIYYSQIVNDFQKGDIAEGYSVSREKKESFPLTVTSAQKNPTAFYLCASGTLNEQFFGPGTRLTVL.

The genes are TRBV7-9 and TRBJ2-3; 11 positions agree with TRBD2. The CDR3 extends over 15 amino acids. Germline CDR1 reads SEHNR; CDR2 reads FQNEAQ (reference sequence). After removal of 5 bases from V and 4 bases from J, the junction contained 5 bases not matched to a gene. The CDR3 here is CASSRSGGVADTQYF. The CDR3 nucleotides are TGTGCCAGCAGCCGTAGCGGGGGGGTTGCAGATACGCAGTATTTT.

This clone was seen once. The chain combines TRBV5-1 with TRBJ2-3, with D possibly TRBD2 on 5 matching bases. V was clipped by 6 bases and J by 8 bases, with 13 bases between them. The CDR3 covers 12 residues. Germline values: CDR1 SGHRS, CDR2 YFSETQ. This CDR3 is CASTVDFSTQYF. The CDR3, as DNA: TGCGCCAGCACAGTGGACTTTAGTACGCAGTATTTT.

This clone is a singleton in its sample. The CDR3 nucleotides are TGTGCCAGCAGCCCGTGGACTAGCGGGGGGTATGAGCAGTTCTTC. Translating it yields CASSPWTSGGYEQFF. The chain recombines TRBV7-2 with TRBJ2-1; 14 bases match TRBD2. The CDR3 has 15 amino acids. The germline CDR1 and CDR2 sequences are SGHTA and FQGNSA. Germline trimming cut 5 bases from V and 8 bases from J; bases unmatched to any gene: 5.

For the CDR3, the DNA is TGTGCCACCAGCAGAGATTCGGGGACAGGGGGCCATGAGCAGTTCTTC. Translated, it gives CATSRDSGTGGHEQFF. This chain connects TRBV15 to TRBJ2-1; the match to TRBD1 covers 12 bases. The germline gives CDR1 LNHNV, CDR2 YYDKDF (reference sequence). The CDR3 runs to 16 residues. Trimming removed 0 bases from V and 8 bases from J; junction bases left unmatched: 5.

The chain recombines TRBV3-1 (or the pseudogene TRBV3-2) with TRBJ2-5; no definite D call. There are 13 residues in the CDR3. Deletions cut 6 bases from V and 2 bases from J, with 10 bases between. Germline V gene data show CDR1 as LGHDT and CDR2 as YNNKEL (reference sequence). CDR3: CASSSAYQETQYF. The CDR3 DNA reads TGTGCCAGCAGTTCTGCCTATCAAGAGACCCAGTACTTC.

The V and J genes are TRBV4-2 and TRBJ1-3; D call uncertain. The CDR3 covers 15 residues. V was cut by 1 base and J by 0 bases, with 7 bases left in between. Germline CDR1 LGHNA, CDR2 YNFKEQ. DNA for the CDR3: TGTGCCAGCAGCCAAGTTCCAGGCTCTGGAAACACCATATATTTT. It specifies CASSQVPGSGNTIYF.

V gene TRBV11-2 combines with J gene TRBJ2-2; D is unresolved. V lost 5 bases to trimming and J lost 6 bases, with 7 bases between them. This CDR3 has 12 amino acids. Germline lookup yields CDR1 SGHAT and CDR2 FQNNGV. The DNA for the CDR3 is TGTGCCAGCAGCAGAGGATCCGGGGAGCTGTTTTTT. Its translation is CASSRGSGELFF.

This sequence joins TRBV6-5 and TRBJ2-1, with TRBD2 identical over 7 bases. CDR3 length: 13 residues. CDR1 and CDR2 (germline): MNHEY, SVGAGI. V lost 8 bases to trimming and J lost 7 bases; unmatched junction nucleotides: 8. The CDR3 DNA reads as TGTGCCAGCGGCTTTGGACTAGGGAATGAGCAGTTCTTC. Its translation: CASGFGLGNEQFF.

The chain joins TRBV19 to TRBJ2-3; weak D call: TRBD1 (5 bases). V lost 7 bases, J lost 0 bases, and 11 bases lay in between. CDR1 is LNHDA, CDR2 SQIVND, per germline (reference sequence). The CDR3 contains 14 residues. For the CDR3, the DNA is TGTGCCAGTAAATCGACAGCTAGCACAGATACGCAGTATTTT. The encoded protein is CASKSTASTDTQYF. The full variable domain, its missing parts supplied by reference TRBV19 and TRBJ2-3, is DGGITQSPKYLFRKEGQNVTLSCEQNLNHDAMYWYRQDPGQGLRLIYYSQIVNDFQKGDIAEGYSVSREKKESFPLTVTSAQKNPTAFYLCASKSTASTDTQYFGPGTRLTVL.

This chain links TRBV5-1 with TRBJ2-7; 11 bases are a match to TRBD1. The germline gives CDR1 SGHRS, CDR2 YFSETQ. The junction had 9 bases not matched to a gene; V was cut back by 1 base and J by 6 bases. The CDR3 extends over 16 amino acids. The CDR3 DNA reads as TGCGCCAGCAGCTTGATAGGTGGACAGGGGGCGTCCGAGCAGTACTTC. This codes for CASSLIGGQGASEQYF. The whole variable domain, remainder taken from reference TRBV5-1 and TRBJ2-7, is KAGVTQTPRYLIKTRGQQVTLSCSPISGHRSVSWYQQTPGQGLQFLFEYFSETQRNKGNFPGRFSGRQFSNSRSEMNVSTLELGDSALYLCASSLIGGQGASEQYFGPGTRLTVT.